A single sample is the source of the 30 T cell receptor beta chains below, sequenced in a study of T cells in Graves' hyperthyroidism and ophthalmopathy. TCR beta CDR3 sequences were amplified from RNA transcripts. The primer set for the first-round RT-PCR of the TCR CDR3 was HTBI. MiXCR, run by TCRdb on the multiplex PCR reads, gives a single entry per CDR3 protein. The top ten hold 35% to 50% of the sample, which has around 370,000 distinct CDR3 sequences, about 18% seen once. Source material: blood. The receptors shown here come from a man aged 18 to 29 with Graves' ophthalmopathy.

The chain combines TRBV6-9 with TRBJ1-2; no clear D. Germline CDR1 is MNHGY and CDR2 is SVAAGI. V lost 3 bases and J 7 bases, leaving 12 bases between the germline ends. The CDR3 runs 13 residues. The CDR3 DNA is TGTGCCAGCAGTTACGTCAAAAGGCGTGGCTACACCTTC. It is translated as CASSYVKRRGYTF.

This CDR3 reads CASRTDKNTEAFF. The CDR3 DNA reads TGTGCCAGTAGGACGGATAAGAACACTGAAGCTTTCTTT. The V gene is TRBV19, the J gene TRBJ1-1; D call uncertain. The CDR3 extends over 13 amino acids. Trimming stripped 6 bases from V and 1 base from J, with 9 bases between. The germline V gene has CDR1 LNHDA and CDR2 SQIVND (reference sequence).

There are many counts of this clonotype. The chain has TRBV3-1 and TRBJ1-5, with 7 nucleotides matching TRBD1. This CDR3 spans 15 amino acids. The J segment lost 6 bases and the V segment lost 1 base, leaving 6 bases of the junction unmatched. The germline CDR1 and CDR2 sequences are LGHDT and YNNKEL (reference sequence). CDR3 nucleotide sequence: TGTGCCAGCAGCCAAGCAGGGGGTTTAGCTCAGCCCCAGCATTTT. Protein sequence: CASSQAGGLAQPQHF.

The J gene is TRBJ1-2, the V gene TRBV6-1; 7 bases are shared with TRBD1. The CDR3 is 14 residues long. Germline V lookup: CDR1 MNHNS, CDR2 SASEGT. V lost 6 bases, J lost 3 bases, and 7 bases stayed unmatched. CDR3 bases: TGTGCCAGCAGCGGTAACAGGGGCGACTATGGCTACACCTTC. It specifies CASSGNRGDYGYTF.

This clonotype was counted ten times or more. V gene TRBV20-1 combines with J gene TRBJ2-7; 9 bases are shared with TRBD1. Germline V lookup: CDR1 DFQATT, CDR2 SNEGSKA (reference sequence). The CDR3 has 15 residues. The J segment lost 5 bases and the V segment lost 5 bases, leaving 13 bases of the junction unmatched. The CDR3 nucleotides read TGCAGTGCTTACCCTACAGGGGGCAATCTAGACGAGCAGTACTTC. Translating gives CSAYPTGGNLDEQYF.

This clonotype occurred a few times. The genes are TRBV7-3 and TRBJ2-2; TRBD2 matches at 13 bases. The CDR3 is 17 residues long. Germline values: CDR1 SGHTA, CDR2 FQGTGA. V shed 5 bases, J shed 6 bases, and the junction held 9 bases outside the gene matches. CDR3 in amino acids: CASSHGTSGGAAGELFF. Here the CDR3 DNA reads TGTGCCAGCAGCCACGGCACTAGCGGGGGGGCCGCCGGGGAGCTGTTTTTT.

This clonotype came up many times. The V and J genes are TRBV2 and TRBJ1-5, with D possibly TRBD1 on 6 matching bases. Germline V gene sequence: CDR1 SNHLY, CDR2 FYNNEI. Trimming stripped 2 bases from V and 6 bases from J, with 11 bases between. The CDR3 extends over 14 amino acids. This chain's CDR3 is CASSELQGFQPQHF. CDR3 nucleotide sequence: TGTGCCAGCAGTGAACTACAGGGTTTTCAGCCCCAGCATTTT.

The table lists this clonotype with many counts. This chain joins TRBV3-1 and TRBJ2-7; D gene ambiguous. Trimming took off 4 bases at V and 0 bases at J, with 13 bases between the two ends. This CDR3 region has 15 residues. The germline V gene encodes CDR1 LGHDT and CDR2 YNNKEL (reference sequence). CDR3 residues: CASSPGGLSSYEQYF. The CDR3 nucleotides read TGTGCCAGCAGCCCCGGCGGCCTATCCTCCTACGAGCAGTACTTC.

V gene TRBV11-2 combines with J gene TRBJ1-4, with D possibly matching TRBD1 (6 bases). V shed 10 bases and J shed 3 bases, with 12 bases lying between them. CDR1 SGHAT and CDR2 FQNNGV come from the germline V gene. The CDR3 totals 13 residues. In DNA form, the CDR3 reads TGTGCCACCGCACAGGGAGCTAATGAAAAACTGTTTTTT. Its translation: CATAQGANEKLFF.

The rearrangement uses TRBV12-3 or TRBV12-4 and TRBJ1-3; D is uncertain. The CDR3 runs 13 residues. The germline V and J ends were trimmed by 7 bases and 4 bases, with 11 bases remaining between them. CDR3 coding DNA: TGTGCCAGCACCATCCCCGGGGGAAACACCATATATTTT. Translation: CASTIPGGNTIYF.

The chain uses TRBV28 and TRBJ1-5; TRBD1 is a possible D gene (6 bases). The CDR3 sequence is 15 residues long. Trimming left V 4 bases short and J 6 bases short, with 16 bases between. From germline, CDR1 is MDHEN and CDR2 SYDVKM. In DNA, the CDR3 is TGTGCCAGCAGTTCCGGGACAAGGGACACTCAGCCCCAGCATTTT. This gives the protein CASSSGTRDTQPQHF.

This clonotype was recorded many times. V is TRBV5-1 and J is TRBJ1-1, with 10 bases lining up with TRBD1. V lost 0 bases to trimming and J lost 4 bases; unmatched junction nucleotides: 3. The CDR3 sequence is 15 residues long. Germline V gene sequence: CDR1 SGHRS, CDR2 YFSETQ. Written as DNA, the CDR3 is TGCGCCAGCAGCTTGGGGACAGGGGGTACCACTGAAGCTTTCTTT. Translated: CASSLGTGGTTEAFF.

V and J are TRBV19 and TRBJ1-1; perhaps TRBD1 as D (5 bases). This CDR3 contains 13 residues. The germline gives CDR1 LNHDA, CDR2 SQIVND (reference sequence). The V and J ends lost 3 bases and 5 bases respectively, with 10 bases between them. CDR3 residues: CASSMDRGTEAFF. The DNA of the CDR3 is TGTGCCAGTAGTATGGATAGGGGAACTGAAGCTTTCTTT.

This clonotype has a count of ten or more. The chain employs TRBV27 and TRBJ1-1, with a tentative D call TRBD1 (5 bases). Germline values: CDR1 MNHEY, CDR2 SMNVEV (reference sequence). This CDR3 region has 13 residues. V gave up 8 bases and J gave up 5 bases, with 15 bases separating them. The CDR3 coding sequence is TGTGCCAGCTCGGGGGGGGTAGGGACTGAAGCTTTCTTT. It is translated as CASSGGVGTEAFF.

This clonotype was observed at least ten times. The J gene is TRBJ1-1, the V gene TRBV12-3 or TRBV12-4, with 7 bases that match TRBD1. V dropped 4 bases and J dropped 1; count of bases not matched to a gene: 6. The CDR3 totals 15 residues. This CDR3 reads CASSWDSYQNTEAFF. In DNA form, the CDR3 reads TGTGCCAGCAGTTGGGACAGCTACCAGAACACTGAAGCTTTCTTT.

In this sample, this clonotype turned up many times. This sequence joins TRBV20-1 and TRBJ2-7, with TRBD2 matching over 8 bases. V gave up 6 bases and J gave up 6 bases; unmatched junction bases: 19. Germline-derived CDR1 and CDR2 are DFQATT and SNEGSKA (reference sequence). The CDR3 has 16 amino acids. The CDR3 sequence: CSATPVGAGDSAEQYF. The DNA for the CDR3 is TGCAGTGCGACTCCGGTGGGAGCGGGGGATTCAGCCGAGCAGTACTTC.

This clonotype occurred a few times. V is TRBV7-6 and J is TRBJ1-5, with 7 bases matching TRBD1. V lost 2 bases and J lost 1; bases outside the gene matches: 5. This CDR3 is 16 amino acids long. The V gene's germline CDR1 is SGHVS and CDR2 FNYEAQ. This CDR3 is CASSLRGRESNQPQHF. The CDR3 nucleotides are TGTGCCAGCAGCTTAAGGGGGCGGGAAAGCAATCAGCCCCAGCATTTT.

This clonotype showed up many times. The chain couples TRBV11-2 to TRBJ2-3; D may be TRBD2 (7 bases). The CDR3 totals 15 residues. The V end was cut by 7 bases, the J end by 1 base, with 15 bases between. Germline V gives CDR1 SGHAT, CDR2 FQNNGV. The CDR3 bases are TGTGCCAGCATCCCTGGGGGGGGCCGCACAGATACGCAGTATTTT. This codes for CASIPGGGRTDTQYF. Full variable domain (rest looked up from reference TRBV11-2 and TRBJ2-3): EAGVAQSPRYKIIEKRQSVAFWCNPISGHATLYWYQQILGQGPKLLIQFQNNGVVDDSQLPKDRFSAERLKGVDSTLKIQPAKLEDSAVYLCASIPGGGRTDTQYFGPGTRLTVL.

This clonotype has ten or more counts. The chain's CDR3 is CASSHRRPPVSYNEQFF. CDR3 bases: TGTGCCAGCAGCCACCGGCGTCCTCCTGTCTCCTACAATGAGCAGTTCTTC. The V gene is TRBV11-2, the J gene TRBJ2-1; unclear D gene. Germline-derived CDR1 and CDR2 are SGHAT and FQNNGV. Trimming shortened V by 5 bases and J by 0 bases, and 17 bases separated the two germline ends. The CDR3 totals 17 residues. The whole variable domain, remainder taken from reference TRBV11-2 and TRBJ2-1, is EAGVAQSPRYKIIEKRQSVAFWCNPISGHATLYWYQQILGQGPKLLIQFQNNGVVDDSQLPKDRFSAERLKGVDSTLKIQPAKLEDSAVYLCASSHRRPPVSYNEQFFGPGTRLTVL.

This clonotype was counted at least ten times. V usage is TRBV11-2 and J usage is TRBJ1-5, with unresolved D. Germline CDR1 reads SGHAT; CDR2 reads FQNNGV. This CDR3 comprises 15 residues. Trimming pared 1 base from V and 7 bases from J, leaving 14 bases between. In nucleotides, the CDR3 is TGTGCCAGCAGCTTAGGGGTGGATTCACGGCAGCCCCAGCATTTT. This translates into CASSLGVDSRQPQHF.

In DNA form, the CDR3 reads TGTGCCAGCTCACCGGAAGGGGGCGACTATGGCTACACCTTC. Its protein is CASSPEGGDYGYTF. This sequence joins TRBV18 and TRBJ1-2; 7 bases are shared with TRBD1. The germline V gene has CDR1 KGHSH and CDR2 LQKENI. V gave up 3 bases and J gave up 3 bases; unmatched junction bases: 4. There are 14 residues in the CDR3.

V usage is TRBV6-2 or TRBV6-3 and J usage is TRBJ1-5, with 8 bases fitting TRBD1. The CDR3 has 15 amino acids. The V segment lost 6 bases and the J segment 2 bases; nucleotides outside the gene matches: 6. CDR1 is MNHEY and CDR2 is SVGEGT in the germline V gene. The CDR3 spells CASRSTGDGNQPQHF. CDR3 nucleotide sequence: TGTGCCAGCAGGTCGACAGGGGACGGCAATCAGCCCCAGCATTTT.

The J gene is TRBJ2-1, the V gene TRBV14, with D hard to call. This CDR3 contains 13 residues. Trimming took 0 bases from V and 9 from J, leaving 9 bases between them. Germline assignment: CDR1 SGHDN and CDR2 FVKESK. CDR3: CASSQDSHGEQFF. The CDR3 region has the DNA TGTGCCAGCAGCCAAGATTCGCACGGTGAGCAGTTCTTC.

Only a few counts were recorded for this clonotype. The chain links TRBV9 to TRBJ2-2; no definite D call. V lost 0 bases and J 3 bases, leaving 12 bases between the germline ends. CDR1 and CDR2 (germline): SGDLS, YYNGEE. This CDR3 comprises 16 residues. CDR3 in amino acids: CASSVVDDRYTGELFF. CDR3 coding DNA: TGTGCCAGCAGCGTAGTGGACGATCGCTACACCGGGGAGCTGTTTTTT.

At least ten counts were recorded for this clonotype. This chain uses TRBV13 with TRBJ2-7; D possibly matches TRBD1 or TRBD2 (6 bases each). Germline CDR1 is PRHDT and CDR2 is FYEKMQ (reference sequence). With 5 bases removed from V and 0 bases from J, the gap between germline ends came to 11 bases. CDR3 length: 14 amino acids. CDR3 sequence reads: CASSPGASSYEQYF. The CDR3 DNA sequence: TGTGCCAGCAGCCCGGGGGCCTCCTCCTACGAGCAGTACTTC.

This clonotype was recorded at least ten times. This sequence joins TRBV7-8 and TRBJ1-5; no clear D gene. From germline, CDR1 is SGHVS and CDR2 FQNEAQ. V was clipped by 9 bases and J by 0 bases, with 12 bases between them. The CDR3 sequence is 14 residues long. Here the CDR3 DNA reads TGTGCCAGTCGAGGAGGCTTTAGCAATCAGCCCCAGCATTTT. It yields the protein CASRGGFSNQPQHF.

A word on this clonotype: It may be a read error: a sequence one base away is much more abundant. The V gene is TRBV5-1, the J gene TRBJ2-3; D uncertain. The CDR3 consists of 15 residues. Germline loops: CDR1 SGHRS, CDR2 YFSETQ. CDR3 DNA sequence: TGCGCCAGCAGCCCGAACGGGCCTCGCACGGATACGCAGTATTTT. It codes for CASSPNGPRTDTQYF.

This clonotype was observed many times. This rearrangement joins TRBV9 to TRBJ2-5; 9 positions agree with TRBD2. This CDR3 spans 16 amino acids. Germline CDR1 and CDR2: SGDLS and YYNGEE. Losses at the gene ends were 2 bases for V and 5 bases for J; bases not matched to a gene: 10. CDR3 sequence reads: CASSVGGGGAGETQYF. CDR3 DNA: TGTGCCAGCAGCGTCGGTGGCGGGGGGGCCGGGGAGACCCAGTACTTC.

This clonotype was recorded at least ten times. The junction and the germline gene differ at one end; a read error may be behind it. The V call is TRBV20-1, the J call TRBJ1-2, with D perhaps TRBD1 (5 bases). CDR1 and CDR2 (germline): DFQATT, SNEGSKA (reference sequence). This CDR3 comprises 13 residues. The CDR3 coding sequence is TGCAGTGCAAGAGCTGAGACAGCCTATGGCTACACCTTC. Its protein is CSARAETAYGYTF.

The V and J genes are TRBV4-1 and TRBJ1-1; D is possibly TRBD1 (5 bases). This CDR3 contains 14 residues. Trimming took off 0 bases at V and 1 base at J, with 6 bases between the two ends. From germline, CDR1 is MGHRA and CDR2 YSYEKL. CDR3 protein: CASSQDGGNTEAFF. CDR3 DNA: TGCGCCAGCAGCCAAGATGGGGGGAACACTGAAGCTTTCTTT.